This TCR beta chain emerged from a study of Graves' ophthalmopathy and Graves' hyperthyroidism. RNA transcripts were the template, and TCR beta CDR3 regions were amplified from them. HTBI primers served in a first-round RT-PCR, which a second-round multiplex PCR followed. TCRdb independently ran MiXCR on the multiplex PCR reads; one entry per CDR3 protein. The sample carries 300,000 or so distinct CDR3 sequences, roughly a sixth recorded once. Trimming took 0 bases from V and 0 from J, leaving 12 bases between them. From germline, CDR1 is SGHRS and CDR2 YFSETQ. CDR3 length: 16 residues. This clonotype was seen repeatedly, ten times or more.

The TCR originated in an adult man with Graves' ophthalmopathy. The chain couples TRBV5-1 to TRBJ1-1; D call uncertain. Sequencing was done on a sample of peripheral blood. Here the CDR3 DNA reads TGCGCCAGCAGCTTGGAACACCCCGCGATGAACACTGAAGCTTTCTTT. Its protein product is CASSLEHPAMNTEAFF.